Listed below are T cell receptor beta chains from one sample, sequenced in a study of blood T cells in healthy people across ages. In TCRdb, the 5' RACE reads were re-called with MiXCR into one record per CDR3 protein. The table shows 700,000 to 800,000 distinct CDR3 sequences, with roughly 47% occurring only once. Sequenced input: blood. The receptors were sampled from a woman between 55 and 75 years old in good health. Each CDR3 is given with its conserved first and last residue. A D gene is named only where the DNA matches it firmly. A row's size may be missing; if present it is once, few, many or a size class.

cdr3_aa: CASAQGLRNIQYF
cdr3_nt: TGTGCCAGTGCACAGGGCCTCCGGAACATTCAGTACTTC
d_call: NA
clone_size: NA
v_call: TRBV6-5
j_call: TRBJ2-4

cdr3_aa: CSAQGESLSYNEQFF
cdr3_nt: TGCAGCGCACAAGGGGAGTCCCTCTCTTACAATGAGCAGTTCTTC
d_call: NA
clone_size: many
v_call: TRBV29-1
j_call: TRBJ2-1

cdr3_aa: CAISDRDSNYNEQFF
cdr3_nt: TGTGCCATCAGTGACCGGGACAGTAACTACAATGAGCAGTTCTTC
d_call: TRBD1
clone_size: NA
v_call: TRBV10-3
j_call: TRBJ2-1

cdr3_aa: CAWAGGAGQPQHF
cdr3_nt: TGTGCCTGGGCCGGGGGGGCCGGTCAGCCCCAGCATTTT
d_call: NA
clone_size: NA
v_call: TRBV30
j_call: TRBJ1-5

cdr3_aa: CASSPGRADTQYF
cdr3_nt: TGTGCCAGCAGCCCTGGGAGAGCAGATACGCAGTATTTT
d_call: NA
clone_size: many
v_call: TRBV7-9
j_call: TRBJ2-3

cdr3_aa: CASSVPSGANVLTF
cdr3_nt: TGTGCCAGCAGCGTACCCTCTGGGGCCAACGTCCTGACTTTC
d_call: NA
clone_size: NA
v_call: TRBV9
j_call: TRBJ2-6

cdr3_aa: CASSPPGLREVTEAFF
cdr3_nt: TGTGCCAGCTCACCACCGGGTCTTAGAGAGGTCACTGAAGCTTTCTTT
d_call: NA
clone_size: NA
v_call: TRBV18
j_call: TRBJ1-1

cdr3_aa: CASSLSGLAGRSYNEQFF
cdr3_nt: TGTGCCAGCAGCTTGTCGGGACTAGCGGGGAGATCCTACAATGAGCAGTTCTTC
d_call: TRBD2
clone_size: few
v_call: TRBV14
j_call: TRBJ2-1

cdr3_aa: CASSFGQGAFEQYF
cdr3_nt: TGTGCCAGCAGTTTCGGACAGGGGGCCTTCGAGCAGTACTTC
d_call: TRBD1
clone_size: NA
v_call: TRBV27
j_call: TRBJ2-7

cdr3_aa: CASSREAAGVGYGYTF
cdr3_nt: TGTGCCAGCAGCCGAGAAGCGGCAGGGGTGGGCTATGGCTACACCTTC
d_call: NA
clone_size: few
v_call: TRBV4-2
j_call: TRBJ1-2

cdr3_aa: CAISDTIAAEKLFF
cdr3_nt: TGTGCCATCAGTGACACTATTGCTGCTGAAAAACTGTTTTTT
d_call: NA
clone_size: few
v_call: TRBV10-3
j_call: TRBJ1-4

cdr3_aa: CASSFGERLATYNEQFF
cdr3_nt: TGCGCCAGCAGCTTTGGGGAGAGACTAGCGACCTACAATGAGCAGTTCTTC
d_call: TRBD2
clone_size: few
v_call: TRBV5-1
j_call: TRBJ2-1

cdr3_aa: CASSQVPIGGYTF
cdr3_nt: TGTGCCAGCAGCCAAGTCCCGATTGGTGGCTACACCTTC
d_call: NA
clone_size: once
v_call: TRBV3-1
j_call: TRBJ1-2

cdr3_aa: CASSVAVGGADEQYF
cdr3_nt: TGTGCCAGCAGCGTAGCTGTCGGGGGGGCTGACGAGCAGTACTTC
d_call: TRBD2
clone_size: few
v_call: TRBV9
j_call: TRBJ2-7

cdr3_aa: CASSQDGGRGYGYTF
cdr3_nt: TGCGCCAGCAGCCAAGATGGGGGGCGGGGGTATGGCTACACCTTC
d_call: NA
clone_size: NA
v_call: TRBV4-1
j_call: TRBJ1-2

cdr3_aa: CASTTGGDTEAFF
cdr3_nt: TGTGCCAGCACTACAGGGGGGGACACTGAAGCTTTCTTT
d_call: TRBD1
clone_size: NA
v_call: TRBV7-9
j_call: TRBJ1-1

cdr3_aa: CASSPQPLEGDEQYF
cdr3_nt: TGTGCCAGCAGCCCACAGCCCCTGGAGGGGGATGAGCAGTACTTC
d_call: NA
clone_size: NA
v_call: TRBV7-6
j_call: TRBJ2-5

cdr3_aa: CASSLAKGADTQYF
cdr3_nt: TGCGCCAGCAGCTTGGCCAAGGGAGCAGATACGCAGTATTTT
d_call: NA
clone_size: once
v_call: TRBV5-1
j_call: TRBJ2-3

cdr3_aa: CASSSGTGIYGYTF
cdr3_nt: TGTGCCAGCAGTTCCGGGACTGGAATCTATGGCTACACCTTC
d_call: NA
clone_size: few
v_call: TRBV6-2/TRBV6-3
j_call: TRBJ1-2

cdr3_aa: CASRNSGEAYNEQFF
cdr3_nt: TGTGCCAGCAGAAATAGCGGGGAAGCCTACAATGAGCAGTTCTTC
d_call: TRBD2
clone_size: many
v_call: TRBV6-2/TRBV6-3
j_call: TRBJ2-1

cdr3_aa: CASSEFGRDNYGYTF
cdr3_nt: TGTGCCAGCAGTGAATTTGGCAGGGATAACTATGGCTACACCTTC
d_call: NA
clone_size: few
v_call: TRBV25-1
j_call: TRBJ1-2

cdr3_aa: CASRGQTYYGYTF
cdr3_nt: TGCGCCAGCAGGGGCCAGACCTACTATGGCTACACCTTC
d_call: NA
clone_size: NA
v_call: TRBV4-3
j_call: TRBJ1-2

cdr3_aa: CVSSSPGQIYEQYF
cdr3_nt: TGTGTCAGCAGCTCCCCCGGGCAGATCTACGAGCAGTACTTC
d_call: NA
clone_size: NA
v_call: TRBV7-9
j_call: TRBJ2-7

cdr3_aa: CSARGTAQQPQHF
cdr3_nt: TGCAGTGCTAGGGGGACAGCGCAGCAGCCCCAGCATTTT
d_call: TRBD1
clone_size: NA
v_call: TRBV20-1
j_call: TRBJ1-5

cdr3_aa: CASSPKYNEQFF
cdr3_nt: TGTGCCAGCAGCCCCAAGTACAATGAGCAGTTCTTC
d_call: NA
clone_size: NA
v_call: TRBV7-9
j_call: TRBJ2-1

cdr3_aa: CASSFQWEGGETQYF
cdr3_nt: TGTGCCAGCAGCTTCCAGTGGGAGGGGGGAGAGACCCAGTACTTC
d_call: NA
clone_size: few
v_call: TRBV11-2
j_call: TRBJ2-5

cdr3_aa: CASSYGGKDGYTF
cdr3_nt: TGTGCCAGCAGTTACGGGGGGAAAGATGGCTACACCTTC
d_call: NA
clone_size: few
v_call: TRBV6-2/TRBV6-3
j_call: TRBJ1-2

cdr3_aa: CASRPGNTEAFF
cdr3_nt: TGTGCCAGCAGACCGGGGAACACTGAAGCTTTCTTT
d_call: NA
clone_size: NA
v_call: TRBV12-3/TRBV12-4
j_call: TRBJ1-1

cdr3_aa: CASSAFFEAFF
cdr3_nt: TGTGCCAGCAGTGCCTTCTTTGAAGCTTTCTTT
d_call: NA
clone_size: few
v_call: TRBV6-1
j_call: TRBJ1-1

cdr3_aa: CSVDQGGTDTQYF
cdr3_nt: TGCAGCGTTGACCAGGGGGGCACAGATACGCAGTATTTT
d_call: TRBD1
clone_size: few
v_call: TRBV29-1
j_call: TRBJ2-3

cdr3_aa: CASSWGASDNEQFF
cdr3_nt: TGTGCCAGCAGCTGGGGTGCGAGCGATAATGAGCAGTTCTTC
d_call: NA
clone_size: NA
v_call: TRBV7-3
j_call: TRBJ2-1

cdr3_aa: CASSFEPEVGEQFF
cdr3_nt: TGTGCCAGCAGTTTCGAGCCGGAGGTAGGAGAGCAGTTCTTC
d_call: NA
clone_size: few
v_call: TRBV7-8
j_call: TRBJ2-1

cdr3_aa: CASSTGLAGRAQYF
cdr3_nt: TGTGCCAGTAGTACCGGACTAGCGGGGAGAGCGCAGTATTTT
d_call: TRBD2
clone_size: NA
v_call: TRBV19
j_call: TRBJ2-3

cdr3_aa: CASSLIGQFRRGIQETQYF
cdr3_nt: TGTGCCAGCAGTTTGATCGGACAGTTTAGAAGGGGAATCCAAGAGACCCAGTACTTC
d_call: NA
clone_size: many
v_call: TRBV27
j_call: TRBJ2-5

cdr3_aa: CASSSGRTALSYEQYF
cdr3_nt: TGTGCCAGCAGCTCAGGACGGACTGCCCTCTCCTACGAGCAGTACTTC
d_call: NA
clone_size: NA
v_call: TRBV13
j_call: TRBJ2-7

cdr3_aa: CASSQAGTSPRNEQFF
cdr3_nt: TGTGCCAGCAGCCAAGCCGGGACTAGCCCGCGGAATGAGCAGTTCTTC
d_call: TRBD2
clone_size: many
v_call: TRBV3-1
j_call: TRBJ2-1

cdr3_aa: CASSPRQGAADTQYF
cdr3_nt: TGTGCCAGCTCACCAAGACAGGGGGCGGCAGATACGCAGTATTTT
d_call: TRBD1
clone_size: many
v_call: TRBV18
j_call: TRBJ2-3

cdr3_aa: CASRAGTSGTDTQYF
cdr3_nt: TGCGCCAGCAGGGCCGGGACTAGCGGCACAGATACGCAGTATTTT
d_call: TRBD2
clone_size: few
v_call: TRBV5-1
j_call: TRBJ2-3

cdr3_aa: CASKSIQPQHF
cdr3_nt: TGTGCCAGCAAAAGTATTCAGCCCCAGCATTTT
d_call: NA
clone_size: NA
v_call: TRBV6-1
j_call: TRBJ1-5

cdr3_aa: CASSWAVLHGYTF
cdr3_nt: TGTGCCAGCAGTTGGGCGGTTTTGCATGGCTACACCTTC
d_call: NA
clone_size: few
v_call: TRBV12-3/TRBV12-4
j_call: TRBJ1-2